The 5 T cell receptor beta chains reported below all come from one sample, sequenced in a study of blood T cells in healthy people across ages. Through a sample-barcoded 5' primer and a J-beta primer mix, a second PCR was run for 7 to 11 cycles. TCRdb ran MiXCR on the 5' RACE reads and lists one entry per CDR3 protein. This table has about 970,000 distinct CDR3 sequences, roughly 51% appearing once. The sequencing sample was made of blood. The receptors were gathered from a woman aged 55-70 years in good health.

In this sample, this clonotype turned up a few times. The V and J genes are TRBV13 and TRBJ1-5, with no clear D. This CDR3 spans 15 amino acids. V lost 2 bases to trimming and J lost 5 bases, with 13 bases between them. Germline CDR1 reads PRHDT; CDR2 reads FYEKMQ (reference sequence). The CDR3 DNA reads TGTGCCAGCAGCTTAAGAGACGCCTGGGATCAGCCCCAGCATTTT. It specifies CASSLRDAWDQPQHF. Looking up the rest from reference TRBV13 and TRBJ1-5 gives the full variable domain: AAGVIQSPRHLIKEKRETATLKCYPIPRHDTVYWYQQGPGQDPQFLISFYEKMQSDKGSIPDRFSAQQFSDYHSELNMSSLELGDSALYFCASSLRDAWDQPQHFGDGTRLSIL.

J is TRBJ1-4 and V is TRBV6-6; tentative D call: TRBD1 (5 bases). CDR3 length equals 15 residues. Germline values: CDR1 MNHNY, CDR2 SVGAGI (reference sequence). Trimming pared 0 bases from V and 5 bases from J, leaving 10 bases between. The CDR3 spells CASSYSRGINEKLFF. The CDR3 DNA is TGTGCCAGCAGTTACTCGAGGGGAATAAATGAAAAACTGTTTTTT.

V gene TRBV13 combines with J gene TRBJ2-6, with D perhaps matching TRBD2 (5 bases). This CDR3 is built from 16 residues. CDR1 is PRHDT and CDR2 is FYEKMQ in the germline V gene (reference sequence). The germline V and J ends were trimmed by 5 bases and 2 bases, with 13 bases remaining between them. This chain's CDR3 is CASSPDWGAGANVLTF. CDR3 bases: TGTGCCAGCAGCCCGGATTGGGGAGCTGGGGCCAACGTCCTGACTTTC.

This chain links TRBV28 with TRBJ1-5; D is perhaps TRBD1 (6 bases). This CDR3 contains 15 residues. The V end was cut by 3 bases, the J end by 9 bases, with 18 bases between. The germline gives CDR1 MDHEN, CDR2 SYDVKM. Here the CDR3 reads CASSLGQRGSRPQHF. The CDR3 nucleotides are TGTGCCAGCAGTTTGGGACAAAGAGGCAGCAGGCCCCAGCATTTT.

V and J are TRBV7-2 and TRBJ2-5; no clear D. Trimming pared 10 bases from V and 11 bases from J, leaving 41 bases between. The CDR3 consists of 19 residues. The germline V gene has CDR1 SGHTA and CDR2 FQGNSA. CDR3 nucleotide sequence: TGTGCCACCCCTAGGCCGACCTTTGGGCTACGACCCGAGAACAATGAGCAGTACTTC. Translating gives CATPRPTFGLRPENNEQYF.